This T cell receptor beta chain was recorded in a study of blood T cell repertoires in COVID-19 (dated by TCRdb to about 2020). About the study as a whole: The collaborator samples originated in the United States, Italy and Spain and spanned the acute and convalescent phases of COVID-19. The prospective study material was composed of cDNA or gDNA derived from T cells, B-cell-depleted T cells, or PBMCs. Subjects who had been exposed to COVID-19, were actively infected with it, or had recovered from it provided the deeply sampled blood TCRbeta repertoires that made up the dataset. A freely available public database, intended as a resource for researchers studying the immune response to SARS-CoV-2, is where the repertoires were released. The samples were drawn from two sources: the first 160 participants of the ongoing ImmuneRACE study, and over 1,000 subjects contributed by 6 global collaborators. A de-identified subject ID, COVID-19 status, age in years and sex were almost always included in the sample metadata. Where available, HLA class I and class II types were taken from metadata supplied by the sample provider and were not determined by assay-based typing.

TCRbeta CDR3 regions were amplified from genomic DNA by means of the immunoSEQ Assay, a bias-controlled multiplex PCR. Under the source paper's analysis protocol: Within the assay, amplification of reference gene primers was used to estimate how many nucleated cells each sample contained. To quantify the absolute abundance of each unique TCRbeta CDR3 rearrangement, sequence reads were collapsed and filtered. For each sample, productive Simpson clonality was calculated as the square root of Simpson's diversity index across productive rearrangements. TCRdb limited this immuneACCESS table to in-frame rearrangements with V and J called. A share of clones is missing; checked studies link under half to unresolved V genes, and the rest is unexplained. That table furnishes V, J and clone size, whereas the DNA furnished D and trimming. A total of approximately 380,000 clones appear in this sample, 88% of them only once. More than 0.95% of the sample is in the top ten clones.

Remarks on this clone: The antigen it binds to is not known. Base-call qualities are not available, and no considerably larger clone is one nucleotide away.

The CDR3 measures 16 amino acids from cysteine to phenylalanine. Here the CDR3 DNA is all that survives: 48 bases in frame from base 1. The CDR1 and CDR2 encoded by the germline V gene are SGHTS and YDEGEE. Germline trimming amounts to 2 bases on V and 4 bases on J, with 8 as the count of junction bases outside the gene matches. Overall results and qualifications from the work: The quantity of clinical and demographic metadata differed by source and by participant and was supplied without curation.

Participants in the prospective study were aged roughly 18 to 90 years, lived in about two dozen United States geographic areas, and enrolled through a virtual design. In the prospective study, participants were assigned to cohorts based on the clinical history participants reported in a screening survey and a study questionnaire. ImmuneRACE Cohort 3 recovered participants were defined by two consecutive negative NP/OP PCR tests, healthcare professional clearance, or symptom resolution. Each participant in the prospective study had whole blood, serum and a nasopharyngeal or oropharyngeal swab collected by mobile phlebotomists. Prospective study participants could optionally give additional blood draws and questionnaires over an approximately 2-month period. Before DNA extraction, blood samples from the prospective study were shipped at room temperature or frozen.

The chain employs TRBV5-8 and TRBJ2-2, with 7 bases aligning to TRBD2. The sequence was obtained from a woman younger than 30 who had recovered from COVID-19. The sample comprised PBMCs or T cells enriched from blood (not recorded which). Here is the DNA: TGTGCCAGCAGCTTTATGGGCGGGGGAAGCACCGGGGAGCTGTTTTTT. The translation is CASSFMGGGSTGELFF.